These 32 T cell receptor beta chains share one sample of origin, sequenced in a study of blood T cell repertoires in COVID-19. Sequencing was performed with immunoSEQ multiplex PCR; in TCRdb, only in-frame clones are kept and a portion is missing. The profile shows fewer than 350,000 clones, less than 90% of them singletons. Input material: peripheral blood. These receptor sequences come from a woman aged 25 to 39 with COVID-19, enrolled during active disease.

Concerning this clone: Different DNA sequences within this sample yield the same CDR3. CDR3 bases: TGCGCCAGCAGCTTGGGGCAGGGAAATGAAAAACTGTTTTTT. Residues: CASSLGQGNEKLFF. The V gene is TRBV5-1, the J gene TRBJ1-4, with D tentatively TRBD1 (5 bases). This CDR3 contains 14 residues. Trimming pared 0 bases from V and 5 bases from J, leaving 8 bases between. In germline, CDR1 is SGHRS, CDR2 YFSETQ.

The chain joins TRBV5-4 to TRBJ2-3; TRBD2 matches 9 bases. Trimming cost V 0 bases and J 0 bases; bases outside gene matches: 5. Germline CDR1 and CDR2: SGHNT and YYREEE (reference sequence). The CDR3 runs 17 residues. CDR3 in amino acids: CASSLGPSGTSTDTQYF. The CDR3 DNA reads as TGTGCCAGCAGCTTGGGCCCTAGCGGGACTAGCACAGATACGCAGTATTTT.

V and J are TRBV5-5 and TRBJ2-2; D might be TRBD1 (5 bases). CDR1 and CDR2 from the germline V gene are SGHKS and YYEKEE (reference sequence). The ends were cut back, 0 bases at V and 2 bases at J, with 8 bases in the middle. This CDR3 has 15 amino acids. CDR3 region: CASSLGTPNTGELFF. The CDR3 nucleotides are TGTGCCAGCAGCTTGGGGACACCAAACACCGGGGAGCTGTTTTTT.

The V and J genes are TRBV4-1 and TRBJ1-1, with 7 bases lining up with TRBD1. CDR1 and CDR2 from the germline V gene are MGHRA and YSYEKL. The CDR3 is 15 amino acids. V dropped 4 bases and J dropped 5; count of bases not matched to a gene: 10. CDR3 sequence (DNA): TGCGCCAGCAGCCTCTCCCCGGGGGACAGTACTGAAGCTTTCTTT. Translated: CASSLSPGDSTEAFF.

The V call is TRBV11-3, the J call TRBJ2-3, with TRBD2 matching over 16 bases. Per germline, CDR1 SGHNT and CDR2 YENEEA. V gave up 4 bases and J gave up 5 bases; unmatched junction bases: 6. The CDR3 is 17 amino acids. The CDR3 protein is CASSSGLAGGPGDTQYF. The CDR3 bases are TGTGCCAGCAGCTCGGGACTAGCGGGGGGGCCGGGAGATACGCAGTATTTT.

This clone was observed a few times. The J gene is TRBJ1-2, the V gene TRBV25-1; tentatively, D is TRBD1 (5 bases). Trimming removed 4 bases at V and 2 bases at J, with 5 bases between. The CDR3 extends over 12 amino acids. CDR1 and CDR2 from the germline V gene are MGHDK and SYGVNS. The CDR3, as DNA: TGTGCCAGCAGTGCAGGGAACTATGGCTACACCTTC. It specifies CASSAGNYGYTF.

The chain combines TRBV11-3 with TRBJ1-1, with unresolved D. This CDR3 comprises 13 residues. Trimming took off 1 base at V and 1 base at J, with 4 bases between the two ends. The V gene's germline CDR1 is SGHNT and CDR2 YENEEA. CDR3 DNA: TGTGCCAGCAGCTTAGCGAGGAACACTGAAGCTTTCTTT. As protein: CASSLARNTEAFF.

V gene TRBV13 combines with J gene TRBJ2-5; no clear D. The CDR3 runs to 12 residues. Trimming shortened V by 5 bases and J by 4 bases, and 8 bases separated the two germline ends. Germline CDR1 is PRHDT and CDR2 is FYEKMQ (reference sequence). As DNA, the CDR3 is TGTGCCAGCAGCCCGACACGAGAGACCCAGTACTTC. Residues: CASSPTRETQYF.

This clone was seen only a few times. This CDR3 reads CASSLAGRNYGYTF. The CDR3 region has the DNA TGTGCCAGCAGCTTAGCGGGCCGTAACTATGGCTACACCTTC. The chain has TRBV7-2 and TRBJ1-2; no definite D call. The germline V and J ends were trimmed by 0 bases and 1 base, with 6 bases remaining between them. CDR3 length: 14 residues. Germline V gene data show CDR1 as SGHTA and CDR2 as FQGNSA.

The chain uses TRBV6-6 and TRBJ2-2, with D unclear. The CDR3 covers 14 residues. Trimming took off 0 bases at V and 5 bases at J, with 7 bases between the two ends. Germline loops: CDR1 MNHNY, CDR2 SVGAGI (reference sequence). For the CDR3, the DNA is TGTGCCAGCAGTTACTCTGAGGCGACCGGGGAGCTGTTTTTT. Translated: CASSYSEATGELFF.

The chain has TRBV11-2 and TRBJ2-1; 8 bases are a match to TRBD2. This CDR3 has 14 residues. CDR1 and CDR2 from the germline V gene are SGHAT and FQNNGV. Germline trimming cut 7 bases from V and 12 bases from J; bases unmatched to any gene: 14. CDR3 DNA: TGTGCCAGCATCCCGGGGGGGCCGAACTGGGGGCAGTTCTTC. Its protein product is CASIPGGPNWGQFF.

The chain links TRBV3-1 (or the pseudogene TRBV3-2) to TRBJ2-5; 16 bases are a match to TRBD2. The CDR3 is 16 residues long. J lost 5 bases, V lost 3 bases, and 3 bases had no gene match. Germline assignment: CDR1 LGHDT and CDR2 YNNKEL (reference sequence). The CDR3 is CASSQGLAGGPETQYF. CDR3 sequence (DNA): TGTGCCAGCAGCCAGGGACTAGCGGGGGGGCCGGAGACCCAGTACTTC.

The rearrangement links TRBV6-5 to TRBJ1-6; possibly TRBD1 for D (6 bases). V shed 2 bases and J shed 12 bases, with 8 bases lying between them. CDR1 MNHEY and CDR2 SVGAGI come from the germline V gene. This CDR3 has 12 amino acids. CDR3 sequence (DNA): TGTGCCAGCAGTTACACAGGGTTACCCCTCCACTTT. Residues: CASSYTGLPLHF.

V and J are TRBV3-1 (or the pseudogene TRBV3-2) and TRBJ2-7; 9 nucleotides line up with TRBD1. V gave up 0 bases and J gave up 5 bases; unmatched junction bases: 14. The germline CDR1 and CDR2 sequences are LGHDT and YNNKEL (reference sequence). The CDR3 contains 18 residues. The CDR3 DNA follows: TGTGCCAGCAGCCAAGATCCTTGGTACGGGGACAGGGAACACGAGCAGTACTTC. Translating it yields CASSQDPWYGDREHEQYF.

This sequence joins TRBV3-1 (or the pseudogene TRBV3-2) and TRBJ1-2; 8 bases are shared with TRBD1. The CDR3 length is 14 residues. The germline gives CDR1 LGHDT, CDR2 YNNKEL (reference sequence). The J segment lost 10 bases and the V segment lost 6 bases, leaving 13 bases of the junction unmatched. CDR3 sequence: CASSIVRGQGDYTF. In DNA, the CDR3 is TGTGCCAGCAGTATAGTTCGAGGACAGGGCGACTACACCTTC.

The V and J genes are TRBV5-6 and TRBJ2-1; 7 bases agree with TRBD2. Looked up from germline, CDR1 is SGHDT and CDR2 is YYEEEE. V trimming: 6 bases; J trimming: 4 bases; junction bases outside the gene matches: 7. This CDR3 contains 14 residues. The CDR3 spells CASTGGTDYNEQFF. CDR3 DNA: TGTGCCAGCACGGGGGGTACGGATTACAATGAGCAGTTCTTC.

The chain combines TRBV3-1 (or the pseudogene TRBV3-2) with TRBJ2-5; TRBD2 matches 7 bases. The CDR3 totals 15 residues. V dropped 4 bases and J dropped 5; count of bases not matched to a gene: 10. CDR1 is LGHDT and CDR2 is YNNKEL in the germline V gene (reference sequence). The CDR3 bases are TGTGCCAGCAGCCCCATCGCGGCGGGGGACGAGACCCAGTACTTC. As protein: CASSPIAAGDETQYF.

This chain joins TRBV5-5 and TRBJ1-5, with 8 bases that match TRBD1. Germline values: CDR1 SGHKS, CDR2 YYEKEE (reference sequence). V shed 6 bases and J 7 bases; nucleotides not matched to a gene: 12. The CDR3 spans 15 residues. The CDR3: CASNLRGQELQPQHF. As DNA, the CDR3 is TGTGCCAGCAACCTGAGGGGACAGGAGCTACAGCCCCAGCATTTT.

CDR3 DNA: TGTGCCACCAGTGATTGGAGGAACAATGAGCAGTTCTTC. It translates to CATSDWRNNEQFF. J is TRBJ2-1 and V is TRBV24-1, with a tentative D call TRBD2 (5 bases). Germline CDR1 reads KGHDR; CDR2 reads SFDVKD. The V end was cut by 2 bases, the J end by 5 bases, with 6 bases between. This CDR3 is built from 13 residues.

The chain employs TRBV7-9 and TRBJ1-5; 7 bases line up with TRBD1. CDR1 and CDR2 from the germline V gene are SEHNR and FQNEAQ (reference sequence). The CDR3 totals 16 residues. V was pared by 5 bases and J by 7 bases, with 14 bases of the junction left unmatched. The CDR3 nucleotides are TGTGCCAGCAGCCCTTTGCTGGGACAGATAGGCCAGCCCCAGCATTTT. It yields the protein CASSPLLGQIGQPQHF.

In the case of this clone: Distinct nucleotide sequences in the sample also encode this CDR3. The chain has TRBV5-1 and TRBJ2-7; 11 nucleotides agree with TRBD1. V dropped 3 bases and J dropped 4; count of bases not matched to a gene: 6. The CDR3 is 15 amino acids. Germline loops: CDR1 SGHRS, CDR2 YFSETQ. The CDR3 DNA reads as TGCGCCAGCAGCTCCTGGACAGGGGGCGGTTACGAGCAGTACTTC. It translates to CASSSWTGGGYEQYF.

The chain joins TRBV5-5 to TRBJ1-1; D gene ambiguous. Trimming shortened V by 0 bases and J by 1 base, and 7 bases separated the two germline ends. Germline CDR1 and CDR2: SGHKS and YYEKEE (reference sequence). CDR3 size: 14 residues. CDR3 loop: CASSLGAGNTEAFF. Written as DNA, the CDR3 is TGTGCCAGCAGCTTGGGAGCAGGGAACACTGAAGCTTTCTTT.

This clone was seen just once. CDR3 protein: CASSSGTGESGQPQHF. The CDR3 DNA is TGTGCCAGCAGCTCCGGGACAGGGGAGTCGGGCCAGCCCCAGCATTTT. The chain employs TRBV7-6 and TRBJ1-5; the match to TRBD1 covers 10 bases. Germline V gene sequence: CDR1 SGHVS, CDR2 FNYEAQ. The CDR3 spans 16 residues. V dropped 4 bases and J dropped 7; count of bases not matched to a gene: 10.

The chain has TRBV5-4 and TRBJ2-5, with D maybe TRBD2 (7 bases). Looked up from germline, CDR1 is SGHNT and CDR2 is YYREEE (reference sequence). The CDR3 length is 16 residues. Trimming pared 0 bases from V and 4 bases from J, leaving 16 bases between. In DNA, the CDR3 is TGTGCCAGCAGCTTGGTGGGGGCGGGAGTAGGAGAGACCCAGTACTTC. Its protein product is CASSLVGAGVGETQYF.

The chain employs TRBV21-1 and TRBJ2-1; the DNA was not used to check the table's D call, TRBD2. TRBV21-1 is assigned pseudogene status. The CDR3 is 14 residues long. CDR3 protein: CASSTRRGGNEQFF. The CDR3 DNA is TGTGCCAGCAGTACCCGAAGGGGGGGCAATGAGCAGTTCTTC.

The genes are TRBV19 and TRBJ2-3; TRBD2 agrees at 16 bases. The CDR3 totals 20 residues. V was clipped by 7 bases and J by 1 base; unmatched bases: 14. The germline CDR1 and CDR2 sequences are LNHDA and SQIVND (reference sequence). In DNA, the CDR3 is TGTGCCAGTACCATAAGGCCGGGACTAGCGGGGGGGCCCGGCACAGATACGCAGTATTTT. Translating gives CASTIRPGLAGGPGTDTQYF.

This clone came up once. The rearrangement joins TRBV25-1 to TRBJ2-5; 9 positions agree with TRBD2. Germline V lookup: CDR1 MGHDK, CDR2 SYGVNS. V gave up 1 base and J gave up 9 bases; unmatched junction bases: 12. This CDR3 has 16 residues. CDR3 bases: TGTGCCAGCAGTGAATTAGGGGGCCTAGCGGGGAAGGCCCAGTACTTC. Translated: CASSELGGLAGKAQYF.

This clone appeared once. The CDR3, as DNA: TGCGCCAGCAGCTCGGTGGACAGCCGCGTCGCCTACGAGCAGTACTTC. It specifies CASSSVDSRVAYEQYF. The chain has TRBV5-1 and TRBJ2-7; tentative D call: TRBD1 (6 bases). This CDR3 is built from 16 residues. Trimming removed 3 bases at V and 2 bases at J, with 18 bases between. The V gene's germline CDR1 is SGHRS and CDR2 YFSETQ.

The V call is TRBV29-1, the J call TRBJ1-1, with 7 bases aligning to TRBD1. V trimming: 7 bases; J trimming: 4 bases; junction bases outside the gene matches: 15. Germline assignment: CDR1 SQVTM and CDR2 ANQGSEA. The CDR3 has 15 residues. The CDR3 nucleotides read TGCAGCGCCGTTTGGGACAGCCTCACCGGCACTGAAGCTTTCTTT. Its protein product is CSAVWDSLTGTEAFF.

The chain combines TRBV19 with TRBJ2-1, with TRBD1 matching over 11 bases. Germline CDR1 and CDR2: LNHDA and SQIVND (reference sequence). The CDR3 runs 17 residues. V lost 4 bases and J lost 0; bases outside the gene matches: 5. The CDR3 region has the DNA TGTGCCAGTAGTAAAGCCGGACAGGGGGCCTCCTACAATGAGCAGTTCTTC. Translated: CASSKAGQGASYNEQFF.

The genes are TRBV4-1 and TRBJ2-1; possible D gene TRBD2, 7 bases. V lost 4 bases, J lost 2 bases, and 21 bases lay in between. Per the germline V gene, CDR1 is MGHRA and CDR2 is YSYEKL. The CDR3 totals 18 residues. The chain's CDR3 is CASSRQRGGGTPYNEQFF. For the CDR3, the DNA is TGCGCCAGCAGCCGGCAGCGGGGCGGGGGCACACCCTACAATGAGCAGTTCTTC.

V is TRBV10-1 and J is TRBJ2-7; possible D gene TRBD2, 6 bases. V dropped 8 bases and J dropped 2 bases, with 10 bases sitting between them. Germline V lookup: CDR1 WNHNN, CDR2 SYGVQD (reference sequence). The CDR3 runs 12 residues. CDR3 nucleotides: TGCGCCAGCTCGGCGGGACCCTACGAGCAGTACTTC. Protein product: CASSAGPYEQYF.